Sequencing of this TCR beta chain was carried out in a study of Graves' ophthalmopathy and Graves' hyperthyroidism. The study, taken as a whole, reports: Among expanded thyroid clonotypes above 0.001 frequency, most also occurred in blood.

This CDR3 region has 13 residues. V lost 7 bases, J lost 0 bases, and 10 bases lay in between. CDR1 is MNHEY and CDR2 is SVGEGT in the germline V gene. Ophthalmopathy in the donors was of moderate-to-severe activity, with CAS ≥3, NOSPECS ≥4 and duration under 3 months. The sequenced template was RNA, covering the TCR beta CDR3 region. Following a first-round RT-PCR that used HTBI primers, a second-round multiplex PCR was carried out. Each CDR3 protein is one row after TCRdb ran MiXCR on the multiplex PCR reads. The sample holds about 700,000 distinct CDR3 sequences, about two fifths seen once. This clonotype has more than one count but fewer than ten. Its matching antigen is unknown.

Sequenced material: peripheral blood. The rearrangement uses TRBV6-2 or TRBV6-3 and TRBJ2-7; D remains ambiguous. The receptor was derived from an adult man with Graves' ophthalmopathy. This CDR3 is CASIEESSYEQYF. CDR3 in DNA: TGTGCCAGCATAGAAGAGAGCTCCTACGAGCAGTACTTC.